Each of the 10 T cell receptor beta chains below was sequenced from the same sample in a study of multiple sclerosis patients with progressive multifocal leukoencephalopathy (dated by TCRdb to the late 2010s). Library generation was performed with the immunoSEQ multiplex PCR assay. TCRdb carries this immuneACCESS record with in-frame sequences only. Its versions omit some clonotypes, under half of them owing to an unresolved V gene in the studies checked, with the rest unexplained. For this sample there are about 33,000 clones; about 88% appear just once. The top ten constitute under 4% of the sample. Read against the paper, the sample's time point label means: time of PML onset. Interpreted using the paper, the treatment or condition label stands for: on natalizumab therapy at sampling. The sample here was PBMCs, taken from a patient treated with natalizumab. The receptors here all came from a human donor with progressive multifocal leukoencephalopathy.

The chain has TRBV15 and TRBJ2-7, with D possibly TRBD1 on 6 matching bases. With 5 bases removed from V and 3 bases from J, the gap between germline ends came to 14 bases. Germline V lookup: CDR1 LNHNV, CDR2 YYDKDF (reference sequence). There are 14 residues in the CDR3. Written as DNA, the CDR3 is TGTGCCACCAGCCCACGAACAGGGTTCTACGAGCAGTACTTC. Protein sequence: CATSPRTGFYEQYF.

This clone has only a few counts. The chain couples TRBV6-6 to TRBJ1-1; perhaps TRBD1 as D (5 bases). The CDR3 has 13 residues. Germline values: CDR1 MNHNY, CDR2 SVGAGI (reference sequence). Between the trimmed V and J ends, which lost 0 bases and 4 bases, there was a span of 6 bases. The CDR3 loop is CASSYSRGTEAFF. As DNA, the CDR3 is TGTGCCAGCAGTTACTCGAGGGGCACTGAAGCTTTCTTT.

This CDR3 reads CASSQDISYNEKLFF. The CDR3 DNA is TGCGCCAGCAGCCAAGATATCAGTTATAATGAAAAACTGTTTTTT. V usage is TRBV4-3 and J usage is TRBJ1-4; D unclear. The CDR3 runs 15 residues. CDR1 and CDR2 (germline): LGHNA, YSLEER. V lost 0 bases and J lost 4, with 9 bases in between.

The rearrangement uses TRBV6-5 and TRBJ1-5; D perhaps matches TRBD1 (5 bases). V dropped 5 bases and J dropped 2 bases, with 10 bases sitting between them. The CDR3 sequence is 14 residues long. Germline CDR1 reads MNHEY; CDR2 reads SVGAGI. The CDR3 reads CASSILGGNQPQHF. DNA for the CDR3: TGTGCCAGCAGTATCTTAGGGGGCAATCAGCCCCAGCATTTT.

The chain recombines TRBV5-4 with TRBJ2-1; TRBD2 aligns across 8 bases. The CDR3 is 14 amino acids. Per the germline V gene, CDR1 is SGHNT and CDR2 is YYREEE (reference sequence). J gave up 10 bases and V 4 bases, and 10 bases lay outside the gene matches. The CDR3 reads CASSPITSGREQFF. Written as DNA, the CDR3 is TGTGCCAGCAGCCCCATCACTAGCGGAAGGGAGCAGTTCTTC.

The chain has TRBV6-1 and TRBJ1-1; D might be TRBD1 (5 bases). V lost 7 bases and J 8 bases, leaving 14 bases between the germline ends. This CDR3 is 12 amino acids long. Germline CDR1 MNHNS, CDR2 SASEGT. The CDR3 reads CASTARGEEAFF. CDR3 DNA sequence: TGTGCCAGCACCGCCCGGGGGGAAGAAGCTTTCTTT.

The chain uses TRBV15 and TRBJ2-7; D gene uncertain. Trimming took 0 bases from V and 0 from J, leaving 3 bases between them. This CDR3 comprises 13 residues. Per the germline V gene, CDR1 is LNHNV and CDR2 is YYDKDF (reference sequence). In DNA form, the CDR3 reads TGTGCCACCAGCAGAGATGTCTCCTACGAGCAGTACTTC. This translates into CATSRDVSYEQYF.

The genes are TRBV19 and TRBJ1-1, with D hard to call. Germline CDR1 and CDR2: LNHDA and SQIVND (reference sequence). V was clipped by 5 bases and J by 5 bases, with 9 bases between them. The CDR3 has 12 amino acids. The CDR3 DNA sequence: TGTGCCAGTAGTTGGCCTGGGACTGAAGCTTTCTTT. Its protein is CASSWPGTEAFF.

The chain joins TRBV28 to TRBJ1-4; TRBD1 matches 7 bases. The J segment lost 4 bases and the V segment lost 5 bases, leaving 7 bases of the junction unmatched. The CDR3 contains 15 residues. Germline CDR1 and CDR2: MDHEN and SYDVKM. This CDR3 is CASSPGTVLNEKLFF. The CDR3 DNA reads TGTGCCAGCAGTCCGGGGACAGTCCTTAATGAAAAACTGTTTTTT. Drawing the rest from reference TRBV28 and TRBJ1-4, the complete variable domain is DVKVTQSSRYLVKRTGEKVFLECVQDMDHENMFWYRQDPGLGLRLIYFSYDVKMKEKGDIPEGYSVSREKKERFSLILESASTNQTSMYLCASSPGTVLNEKLFFGSGTQLSVL.

The chain recombines TRBV15 with TRBJ2-7; 7 bases fit TRBD1. Looked up from germline, CDR1 is LNHNV and CDR2 is YYDKDF (reference sequence). The J segment lost 2 bases and the V segment lost 2 bases, leaving 9 bases of the junction unmatched. The CDR3 covers 16 residues. The CDR3: CATSRTTGDPAYEQYF. CDR3 bases: TGTGCCACCAGCAGAACCACAGGGGACCCAGCCTACGAGCAGTACTTC.